This entry concerns a single T cell receptor (beta chain). Participants were aged about 18 to 90 years from 24 US areas. Study processing details: The authors estimated nucleated cell counts from reference gene primer amplification. Profiled with immunoSEQ multiplex PCR; TCRdb holds only in-frame clones, not every one. For V, J and clone size, that table is used; D and trimming come from the DNA. The sample lists around 340,000 clones; 65% to 90% were seen once. The sample is drawn from a study of blood T cell repertoires in COVID-19. Study-level information: Whether acute or convalescent, the COVID-19 samples came from the United States, Italy and Spain. In each case, the material was cDNA or gDNA derived from T cells, B-cell-depleted T cells, or PBMCs.

Germline V gene data show CDR1 as SNHLY and CDR2 as FYNNEI. There are 15 residues in the CDR3. Trimming at V came to 5 bases and at J to 5 bases, leaving 9 bases not matched to a gene. The rearrangement links TRBV2 to TRBJ2-3, with 8 bases fitting TRBD1. Sequencing was carried out using PBMCs or T cells enriched from blood (not recorded which). This receptor was identified in a woman aged 40 to 50 with acute COVID-19. The CDR3 here is CASSSTGDSGDTQYF. Here the CDR3 DNA reads TGTGCCAGCAGTTCGACAGGGGATTCGGGAGATACGCAGTATTTT.